This T cell receptor beta chain was obtained from a study of cytomegalovirus exposure and HLA in healthy donors. Trimming took 6 bases from V and 3 from J; bases not matched to a gene: 10. CDR3 size: 16 residues. CDR1 and CDR2 from the germline V gene are SNHLY and FYNNEI. For this clone: The antigen remains unidentified.

60 Vbeta and 13 Jbeta primers were used in PCR. The assay was immunoSEQ multiplex PCR, and TCRdb's table has in-frame clones only and misses some. The sample spans roughly 120,000 clones; the ten largest clones claim under 3.5%. All donors participated as healthy donors of bone marrow. Study-level results: Sequencing likely caused a cluster of highly shared sequence variants. Later analysis reportedly placed an Asian-associated ancestry cluster below the roughly 670-donor mean in N-insertions. Later on, a genetic analysis was performed. It linked a missense variant in DCLRE1C with V- and J-gene trimming of TCR beta.

The TCR was taken from a man aged 25 to 45 in good health and CMV-seronegative. Sequencing used PBMCs. V gene TRBV2 combines with J gene TRBJ1-3, with 8 bases aligning to TRBD1. The DNA of the CDR3 is TGTGCCAGCAGGCGAGGACAGGGAGGGCTTGGAAACACCATATATTTT. It translates to CASRRGQGGLGNTIYF.